This T cell receptor beta chain appears in the sequencing data of a study of blood T cell repertoires in COVID-19. Trimming took off 0 bases at V and 3 bases at J, with 12 bases between the two ends. Germline V gene sequence: CDR1 LGHNA, CDR2 YSLEER. This CDR3 spans 16 amino acids. Clones were read by immunoSEQ multiplex PCR, and TCRdb kept only the in-frame ones, dropping some. The data show approximately 66,000 clones, around 89% seen once. The V gene is TRBV4-3, the J gene TRBJ1-3; D unresolved. Source material: peripheral blood. The source is a human donor with active COVID-19. The donor label of this sample is uncertain. The CDR3 bases are TGCGCCAGCAGCCAAGACGGTACGATAAATGGAAACACCATATATTTT. Translation: CASSQDGTINGNTIYF.